This is a list of T cell receptor beta chains from one sample in a study of spatial heterogeneity in lung cancer. TCRdb processed the 5' RACE reads anew with MiXCR; each CDR3 protein has one entry. The sample lists 12,000 or so distinct CDR3 sequences; 14% were seen once. The sample in question was PBMCs, obtained at surgery. These receptors came from a female donor with early-stage non-small cell lung cancer. Both conserved end residues are part of each CDR3. A D gene is named only where the DNA matches it firmly. Size is stated for part of the rows, as once, few or many counts, or as a class when the clone is expanded.

cdr3_length j_call d_call clone_size v_call cdr3_aa cdr3_nt
16 TRBJ2-1 . medium-sized TRBV20-1 CSARDLGLLIANEQFF TGCAGTGCTAGAGATCTCGGACTCTTAATCGCCAATGAGCAGTTCTTC
16 TRBJ2-3 TRBD2 . TRBV6-2/TRBV6-3 CASSSTSGIVTDTQYF TGTGCCAGCAGTTCCACTAGCGGGATTGTCACAGATACGCAGTATTTT
18 TRBJ2-6 TRBD1 medium-sized TRBV18 CASSPLGTGRSGANVLTF TGTGCCAGCTCACCCCTGGGGACAGGCCGCTCTGGGGCCAACGTCCTGACTTTC
14 TRBJ2-3 . few TRBV7-2 CASSLARNTDTQYF TGTGCCAGCAGCTTAGCGCGGAACACAGATACGCAGTATTTT
14 TRBJ2-3 TRBD1 few TRBV6-1 CASTLQGATDTQYF TGTGCCAGCACCCTACAGGGGGCCACAGATACGCAGTATTTT
12 TRBJ2-5 . medium-sized TRBV7-2 CASSFAQETQYF TGTGCCAGCAGCTTTGCTCAAGAGACCCAGTACTTC
11 TRBJ1-1 . many TRBV29-1 CSGVTNTEAFF TGCAGCGGGGTGACGAACACTGAAGCTTTCTTT
18 TRBJ2-6 . medium-sized TRBV14 CASSQFRLASSGANVLTF TGTGCCAGCAGCCAATTCCGGCTGGCCAGCTCTGGGGCCAACGTCCTGACTTTC
15 TRBJ2-1 . many TRBV18 CASSPPQGGYNEQFF TGTGCCAGCTCACCACCGCAGGGTGGGTACAATGAGCAGTTCTTC
12 TRBJ1-6 . medium-sized TRBV29-1 CSVGNVGSPLHF TGCAGCGTCGGTAACGTGGGGTCACCCCTCCACTTT
14 TRBJ2-3 . medium-sized TRBV7-2 CASSLAGLTDTQYF TGTGCCAGCAGCTTAGCGGGCCTCACAGATACGCAGTATTTT
14 TRBJ2-7 TRBD1 . TRBV7-9 CASSQQGASYEQYF TGTGCCAGCAGTCAACAGGGGGCCTCCTACGAGCAGTACTTC
15 TRBJ2-3 . many TRBV6-2/TRBV6-3 CASSYSSRLAGTQYF TGTGCCAGCAGTTACTCCTCCCGCTTAGCCGGTACGCAGTATTTT
16 TRBJ2-7 TRBD1 medium-sized TRBV25-1 CASSPSDRAPSYEQYF TGTGCCAGCAGTCCTTCTGACAGGGCTCCCTCCTACGAGCAGTACTTC
14 TRBJ2-7 TRBD2 many TRBV29-1 CSVRGLAGGPTLYF TGCAGCGTCCGAGGACTAGCGGGAGGGCCAACCCTGTACTTC
13 TRBJ1-5 . many TRBV2 CASSSETDQPQHF TGTGCCAGCTCCTCAGAGACCGATCAGCCCCAGCATTTT
14 TRBJ2-7 . . TRBV7-2 CASSLGTGPYEQYF TGTGCCAGCAGCTTAGGGACGGGGCCCTACGAGCAGTACTTC
13 TRBJ1-1 . many TRBV29-1 CSALLGPNTEAFF TGCAGCGCCCTCTTGGGCCCGAACACTGAAGCTTTCTTT
14 TRBJ2-7 TRBD2 many TRBV18 CASSRTSGTYEQYF TGTGCCAGCTCACGGACTAGCGGTACCTACGAGCAGTACTTC
15 TRBJ2-7 TRBD1 medium-sized TRBV6-5 CASSFLGTGGYEQYF TGTGCCAGCAGCTTCTTGGGGACAGGGGGCTACGAGCAGTACTTC
15 TRBJ2-1 TRBD1 medium-sized TRBV18 CASSPRDRVNNEQFF TGTGCCAGCTCACCACGGGACAGGGTGAATAATGAGCAGTTCTTC
12 TRBJ1-2 . medium-sized TRBV12-3/TRBV12-4 CASSSGYYGYTF TGTGCCAGCAGTTCAGGGTACTATGGCTACACCTTC
13 TRBJ2-3 . . TRBV15 CATSQSSSYTQYF TGTGCCACCAGCCAGAGCAGCTCGTATACGCAGTATTTT
11 TRBJ2-1 . many TRBV20-1 CSARENNEQFF TGCAGTGCTAGAGAAAACAATGAGCAGTTCTTC
16 TRBJ2-7 TRBD1 many TRBV5-1 CASSKSPGTGSYEQYF TGCGCCAGCAGCAAGAGCCCCGGGACAGGGAGCTACGAGCAGTACTTC
14 TRBJ2-5 TRBD1 medium-sized TRBV18 CASSPPALNQGVYF TGTGCCAGCTCACCACCTGCACTCAACCAGGGGGTGTACTTC
14 TRBJ2-3 TRBD2 many TRBV10-3 CAIKQREATDTQYF TGTGCCATCAAACAGCGGGAGGCCACAGATACGCAGTATTTT
14 TRBJ1-2 . many TRBV6-1 CASRMLGGNYGYTF TGTGCCAGCCGGATGTTGGGGGGGAACTATGGCTACACCTTC
13 TRBJ2-1 TRBD1 few TRBV7-2 CASDRVQNNEQFF TGTGCCAGCGACAGGGTTCAAAACAATGAGCAGTTCTTC
12 TRBJ1-2 . . TRBV29-1 CSAKGRNYGYTF TGCAGCGCTAAGGGCAGAAACTATGGCTACACCTTC
14 TRBJ2-5 . medium-sized TRBV7-2 CASSYDGGRETQYF TGTGCCAGCAGCTATGACGGGGGCCGGGAGACCCAGTACTTC
12 TRBJ2-7 . many TRBV6-2/TRBV6-3 CASSDNLYEQYF TGTGCCAGCAGCGACAACCTCTACGAGCAGTACTTC
12 TRBJ2-5 . medium-sized TRBV6-6 CASSYSSETQYF TGTGCCAGCAGTTACTCATCAGAGACCCAGTACTTC
15 TRBJ2-7 TRBD2 many TRBV5-1 CASSLQRTSPYEQYF TGCGCCAGCAGCTTGCAGAGGACTAGTCCGTACGAGCAGTACTTC
17 TRBJ2-1 TRBD2 medium-sized TRBV4-1 CASSLSEAGGHYNEQFF TGCGCCAGCAGCTTAAGTGAAGCGGGGGGGCACTACAATGAGCAGTTCTTC
13 TRBJ2-1 . . TRBV7-4 CASSPAGRNEQFF TGTGCCAGCAGCCCCGCAGGGAGAAATGAGCAGTTCTTC
17 TRBJ1-4 . many TRBV7-2 CASSLRGQPISDEKLFF TGTGCCAGCAGCTTGAGGGGACAACCGATTTCGGATGAAAAACTGTTTTTT
11 TRBJ2-7 . medium-sized TRBV29-1 CSVSSVYEQYF TGCAGCGTCAGTTCGGTTTACGAGCAGTACTTC
18 TRBJ2-3 . medium-sized TRBV7-2 CASRKGGFRPPSTDTQYF TGTGCCAGCCGAAAAGGGGGGTTCCGGCCACCTAGCACAGATACGCAGTATTTT
13 TRBJ2-7 . few TRBV7-2 CASSRYPRAEQYF TGTGCCAGCAGCCGATATCCCAGGGCTGAGCAGTACTTC
13 TRBJ2-5 . many TRBV2 CASRFGPVETQYF TGTGCCAGCAGGTTTGGGCCAGTAGAGACCCAGTACTTC
16 TRBJ2-1 TRBD2 few TRBV7-8 CASSPRASGRDNEQFF TGTGCCAGCAGCCCCCGGGCTAGCGGGAGGGATAATGAGCAGTTCTTC
14 TRBJ2-6 . medium-sized TRBV2 CASTREGWANVLTF TGTGCCAGCACCAGAGAAGGCTGGGCCAACGTCCTGACTTTC
11 TRBJ1-2 . medium-sized TRBV5-1 CASGTLNGYTF TGCGCCAGCGGGACACTGAATGGCTACACCTTC
15 TRBJ2-1 . few TRBV3-1 CASSQVFGSYNEQFF TGTGCCAGCAGCCAAGTCTTTGGATCCTACAATGAGCAGTTCTTC
16 TRBJ2-6 . many TRBV28 CASSFRGVNGANVLTF TGTGCCAGCAGTTTTAGGGGAGTGAATGGGGCCAACGTCCTGACTTTC
12 TRBJ1-1 . medium-sized TRBV29-1 CSGGQSGTEAFF TGCAGCGGAGGACAGTCAGGGACTGAAGCTTTCTTT
13 TRBJ2-7 . medium-sized TRBV11-1 CASSSSAEAEQYF TGTGCCAGCAGCTCCTCGGCAGAGGCCGAGCAGTACTTC
15 TRBJ1-5 . many TRBV19 CASSSGRISNQPQHF TGTGCCAGTAGTAGCGGACGGATTAGCAATCAGCCCCAGCATTTT
16 TRBJ2-2 TRBD2 many TRBV6-2/TRBV6-3 CASKLAGGPRTGELFF TGTGCCAGCAAACTAGCGGGGGGGCCTCGCACCGGGGAGCTGTTTTTT
16 TRBJ2-2 . few TRBV2 CVSPGPGAANTGELFF TGTGTCAGCCCCGGACCTGGGGCCGCGAACACCGGGGAGCTGTTTTTT
16 TRBJ2-1 TRBD1 . TRBV7-3 CASSLTRQGVNNEQFF TGTGCCAGCAGCTTAACCCGACAGGGGGTAAACAATGAGCAGTTCTTC
14 TRBJ2-5 TRBD2 many TRBV19 CASSMRGGQETQYF TGTGCCAGTAGTATGCGGGGGGGGCAAGAGACCCAGTACTTC